The T cell receptor (beta chain) under discussion was sequenced for a study of CXCR3-negative and CXCR3-positive naive CD8 T cells. The libraries of TRB cDNA were constructed through 5' RACE using UMI labels. One entry per CDR3 protein, without DNA, is what TCRdb gives after re-calling the 5' RACE reads. This table holds some 100,000 distinct CDR3 sequences. General study points: Relative to CXCR3-negative naive cells, CXCR3-positive naive cells had more hydrophobic TRB CDR3s. Diversity in memory CD8+ cells fell much lower than the comparably high levels seen in both naive subsets. Naive subsets had comparable surface CD5; TCR strength was inferred from TRB CDR3 properties.

The CDR3 is 15 residues long. The V gene's germline CDR1 is LGHNA and CDR2 YSLEER. In regard to this clonotype: Its antigen is undetermined.

Sorts performed in triplicate captured roughly 300,000 cells each from every CD8+ T cell subset. Naivety in CD8+ T cells corresponded to a CD45RO-CCR7+CD27+CD95- phenotype. The sequence came from a human donor in good health. Some clones in this sample may be carry-over from other donors' samples. Sequenced: naive CXCR3+ CD8+ T cells from blood. Indicated subset: CD45RO-CCR7+CD27+CD95- naive CD8+ T cells expressing CXCR3 (TNR3+). The J gene is TRBJ1-5, the V gene TRBV4-3; the TCRdb call, TRBD1, lacks DNA for checking. Here the CDR3 reads CASRRGTGSNQPQHF.